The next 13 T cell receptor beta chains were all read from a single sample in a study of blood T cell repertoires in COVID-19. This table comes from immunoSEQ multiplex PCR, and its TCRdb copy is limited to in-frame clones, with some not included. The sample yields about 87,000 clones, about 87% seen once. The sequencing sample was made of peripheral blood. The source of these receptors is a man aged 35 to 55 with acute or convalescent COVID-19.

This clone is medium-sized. CDR3 DNA: TGTGCCAGCAGCCCGGACAGGGGGAATGGTGAGCAGTTCTTC. Encoded protein: CASSPDRGNGEQFF. The chain uses TRBV27 and TRBJ2-1, with 10 bases fitting TRBD1. J was trimmed by 9 bases and V by 6 bases; bases with no gene match: 8. The CDR3 spans 14 residues. Germline assignment: CDR1 MNHEY and CDR2 SMNVEV (reference sequence).

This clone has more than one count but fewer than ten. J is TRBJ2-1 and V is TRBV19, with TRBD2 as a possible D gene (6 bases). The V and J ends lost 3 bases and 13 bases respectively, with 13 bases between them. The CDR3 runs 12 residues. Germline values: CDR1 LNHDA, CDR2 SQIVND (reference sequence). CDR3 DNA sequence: TGTGCCAGTAGTATCGGGATAGCGGAACAGTTCTTC. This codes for CASSIGIAEQFF.

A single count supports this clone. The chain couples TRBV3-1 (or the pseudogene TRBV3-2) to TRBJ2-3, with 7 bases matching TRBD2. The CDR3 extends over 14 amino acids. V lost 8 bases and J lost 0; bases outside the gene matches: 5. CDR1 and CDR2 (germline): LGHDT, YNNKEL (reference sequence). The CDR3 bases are TGTGCCAGCGGTCTAGCGGATAGCACAGATACGCAGTATTTT. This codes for CASGLADSTDTQYF.

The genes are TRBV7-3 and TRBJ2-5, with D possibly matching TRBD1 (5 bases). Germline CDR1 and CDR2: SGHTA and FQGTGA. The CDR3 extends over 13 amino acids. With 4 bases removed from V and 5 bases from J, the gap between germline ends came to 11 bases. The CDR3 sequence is CASSSLGRETQYF. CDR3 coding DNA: TGTGCCAGCAGCTCTCTGGGGCGGGAGACCCAGTACTTC.

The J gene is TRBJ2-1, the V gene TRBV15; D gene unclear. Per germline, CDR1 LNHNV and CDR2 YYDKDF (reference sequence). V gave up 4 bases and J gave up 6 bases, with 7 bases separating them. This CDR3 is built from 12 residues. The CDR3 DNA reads TGTGCCACCAGCACCAAGCGCAATGAGCAGTTCTTC. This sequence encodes CATSTKRNEQFF.

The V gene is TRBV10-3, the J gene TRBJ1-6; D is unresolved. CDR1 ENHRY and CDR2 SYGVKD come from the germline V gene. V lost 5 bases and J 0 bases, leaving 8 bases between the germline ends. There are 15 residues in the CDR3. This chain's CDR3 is CAISLDNSYNSPLHF. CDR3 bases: TGTGCCATCAGTTTAGACAACTCCTATAATTCACCCCTCCACTTT.

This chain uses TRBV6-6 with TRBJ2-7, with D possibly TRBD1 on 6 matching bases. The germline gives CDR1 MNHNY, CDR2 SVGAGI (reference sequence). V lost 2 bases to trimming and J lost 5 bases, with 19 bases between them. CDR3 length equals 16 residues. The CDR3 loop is CASSYTGTRSYHEQYF. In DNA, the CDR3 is TGTGCCAGCAGTTACACCGGGACAAGGTCCTATCACGAGCAGTACTTC.

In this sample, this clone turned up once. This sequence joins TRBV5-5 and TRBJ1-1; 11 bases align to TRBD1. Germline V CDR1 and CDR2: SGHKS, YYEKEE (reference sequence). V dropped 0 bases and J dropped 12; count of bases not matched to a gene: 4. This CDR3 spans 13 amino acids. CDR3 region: CASSLGTGGTTFF. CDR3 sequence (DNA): TGTGCCAGCAGCTTGGGGACAGGGGGCACGACTTTCTTT.

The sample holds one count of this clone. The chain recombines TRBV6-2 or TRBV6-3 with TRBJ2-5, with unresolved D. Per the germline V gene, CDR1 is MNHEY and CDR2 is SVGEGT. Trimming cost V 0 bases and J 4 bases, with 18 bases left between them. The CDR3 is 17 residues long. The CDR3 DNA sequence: TGTGCCAGCAGTTACTCAGGTCCAGACGCCTCAGGAGAGACCCAGTACTTC. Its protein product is CASSYSGPDASGETQYF.

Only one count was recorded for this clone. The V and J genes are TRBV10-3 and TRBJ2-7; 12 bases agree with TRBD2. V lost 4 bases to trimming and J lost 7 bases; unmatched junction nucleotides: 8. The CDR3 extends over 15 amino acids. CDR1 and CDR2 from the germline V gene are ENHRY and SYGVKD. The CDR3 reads CAISGRTSGAEEQYF. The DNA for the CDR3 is TGTGCCATCAGTGGGAGGACTAGCGGGGCCGAAGAGCAGTACTTC.

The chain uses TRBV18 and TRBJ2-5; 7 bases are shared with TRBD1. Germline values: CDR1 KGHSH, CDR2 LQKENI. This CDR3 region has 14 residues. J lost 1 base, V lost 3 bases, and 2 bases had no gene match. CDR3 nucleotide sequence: TGTGCCAGCTCACCGGGACAGAGCCAAGAGACCCAGTACTTC. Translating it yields CASSPGQSQETQYF.

The CDR3 DNA reads as TGTGCCAGTAGTATAGGACAGGTGACGGGTGAAGCTTTCTTT. This gives the protein CASSIGQVTGEAFF. The rearrangement links TRBV19 to TRBJ1-1; a possible D gene is TRBD1 (6 bases). From germline, CDR1 is LNHDA and CDR2 SQIVND (reference sequence). This CDR3 has 14 amino acids. Trimming removed 1 base at V and 7 bases at J, with 13 bases between.

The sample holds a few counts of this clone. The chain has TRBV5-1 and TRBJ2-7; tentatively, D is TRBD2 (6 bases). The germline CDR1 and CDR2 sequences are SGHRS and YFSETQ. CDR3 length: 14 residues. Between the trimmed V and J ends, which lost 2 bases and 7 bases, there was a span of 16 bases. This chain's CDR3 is CASSFLRDQREQYF. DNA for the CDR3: TGCGCCAGCAGCTTTTTGCGGGACCAAAGGGAGCAGTACTTC.